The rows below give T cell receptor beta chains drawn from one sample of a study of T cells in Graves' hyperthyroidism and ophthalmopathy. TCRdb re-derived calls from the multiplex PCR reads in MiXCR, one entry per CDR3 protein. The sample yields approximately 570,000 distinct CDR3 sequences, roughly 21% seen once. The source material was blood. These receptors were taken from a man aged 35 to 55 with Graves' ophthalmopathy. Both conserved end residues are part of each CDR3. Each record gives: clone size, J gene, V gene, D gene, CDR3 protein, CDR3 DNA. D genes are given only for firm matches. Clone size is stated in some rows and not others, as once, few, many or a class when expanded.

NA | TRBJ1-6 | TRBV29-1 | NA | CSVVTHGIGYNSPLHF | TGCAGCGTTGTTACTCATGGCATAGGGTATAATTCACCCCTCCACTTT
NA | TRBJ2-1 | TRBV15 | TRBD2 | CATRNREGVYEQFF | TGTGCCACCAGGAACCGGGAGGGGGTGTATGAGCAGTTCTTC
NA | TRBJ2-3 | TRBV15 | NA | CATSRLSSEDTQYF | TGTGCCACCAGCAGATTATCTAGCGAGGATACGCAGTATTTT
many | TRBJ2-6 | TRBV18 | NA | CASSPKDPGANVLTF | TGTGCCAGCTCACCGAAGGATCCCGGGGCCAACGTCCTGACTTTC
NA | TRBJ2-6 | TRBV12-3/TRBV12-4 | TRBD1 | CASSKYGQGDPGANVLTF | TGTGCCAGCAGCAAATATGGACAGGGGGACCCTGGGGCCAACGTCCTGACTTTC
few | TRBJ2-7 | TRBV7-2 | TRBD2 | CASSKGGRIIREQYF | TGTGCCAGCAGTAAAGGCGGGAGGATAATCCGGGAGCAGTACTTC
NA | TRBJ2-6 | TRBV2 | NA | CATFRDGDIVVLTF | TGTGCCACGTTCCGGGACGGAGATATCGTCGTCCTGACTTTC
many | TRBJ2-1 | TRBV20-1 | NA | CSARTTGTPDYNEQFF | TGCAGTGCTAGAACCACCGGGACCCCCGATTACAATGAGCAGTTCTTC
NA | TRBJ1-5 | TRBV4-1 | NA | CASSQYYSGNQPQHF | TGCGCCAGCAGCCAATATTACAGCGGCAATCAGCCCCAGCATTTT
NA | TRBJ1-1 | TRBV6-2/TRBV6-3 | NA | CASSYSIGLEAFF | TGTGCCAGCAGTTACTCGATCGGACTTGAAGCTTTCTTT
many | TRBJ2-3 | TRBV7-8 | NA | CASSLSERRSSTDTQYF | TGTGCCAGCAGCTTATCCGAGAGACGTTCTAGCACAGATACGCAGTATTTT
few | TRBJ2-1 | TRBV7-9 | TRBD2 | CASSRDYPGGNEQFF | TGTGCCAGCAGCCGGGACTACCCGGGGGGCAATGAGCAGTTCTTC
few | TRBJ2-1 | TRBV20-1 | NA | CSARPRGGSTRNEQFF | TGCAGTGCTCGACCCAGGGGAGGAAGTACAAGGAATGAGCAGTTCTTC
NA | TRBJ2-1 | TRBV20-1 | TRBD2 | CSASQAGGPGQFF | TGCAGTGCTAGCCAAGCGGGAGGGCCCGGGCAGTTCTTC
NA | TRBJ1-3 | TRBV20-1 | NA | CSARDGGVDGKTSGNTIYF | TGCAGTGCTAGAGATGGGGGGGTCGACGGGAAGACCTCTGGAAACACCATATATTTT
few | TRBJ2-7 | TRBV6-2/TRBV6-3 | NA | CASSLRLSFEQYF | TGTGCCAGCAGCCTCCGTCTGAGTTTCGAGCAGTACTTC
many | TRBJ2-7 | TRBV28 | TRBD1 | CASSTGGRRDYEQYF | TGTGCCAGCTCTACAGGGGGCAGACGGGACTACGAGCAGTACTTC
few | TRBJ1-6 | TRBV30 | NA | CAWSVSSPSSYNSPLHF | TGTGCCTGGAGTGTCTCTTCACCTAGCTCCTATAATTCACCCCTCCACTTT
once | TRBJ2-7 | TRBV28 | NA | CASSPIQGPYEQYF | TGTGCCAGCAGTCCTATCCAGGGTCCCTACGAGCAGTACTTC
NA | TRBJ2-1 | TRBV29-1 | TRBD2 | CSVTGLAGTRVNEQFF | TGCAGCGTCACTGGGCTAGCGGGGACGAGGGTGAATGAGCAGTTCTTC
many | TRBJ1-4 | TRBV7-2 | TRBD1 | CASSRDRGREKLFF | TGTGCCAGCAGCAGGGACAGGGGGCGTGAAAAACTGTTTTTT
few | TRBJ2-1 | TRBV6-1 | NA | CASSHGREEQFF | TGTGCCAGCAGCCACGGGCGGGAAGAGCAGTTCTTC
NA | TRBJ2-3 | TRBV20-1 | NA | CSARGGAFSTDTQYF | TGCAGTGCTAGAGGGGGGGCCTTCAGCACAGATACGCAGTATTTT
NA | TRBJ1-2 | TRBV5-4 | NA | CASSRGRQSTNYGYTF | TGTGCCAGCAGCCGGGGGCGGCAGTCAACTAACTATGGCTACACCTTC
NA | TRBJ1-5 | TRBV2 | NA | CASSERGQTNQPQHF | TGTGCCAGCAGTGAGCGTGGGCAGACCAATCAGCCCCAGCATTTT
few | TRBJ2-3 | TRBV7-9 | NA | CASSLVGPNTQYF | TGTGCCAGCAGCTTAGTGGGCCCGAATACGCAGTATTTT
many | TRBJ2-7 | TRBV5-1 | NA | CASSLDQGTPTEQYF | TGCGCCAGCAGCTTGGACCAGGGGACCCCTACGGAGCAGTACTTC
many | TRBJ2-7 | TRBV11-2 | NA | CASTPGPGGEQYF | TGTGCCAGCACCCCCGGCCCTGGCGGCGAGCAGTACTTC
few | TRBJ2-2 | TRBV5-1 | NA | CASSWRGAGELFF | TGCGCCAGCAGCTGGAGGGGGGCCGGGGAGCTGTTTTTT
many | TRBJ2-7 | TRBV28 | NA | CASSLGGARGYEQYF | TGTGCCAGCAGTTTAGGGGGGGCGCGGGGCTACGAGCAGTACTTC
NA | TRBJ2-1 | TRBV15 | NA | CATSRELASDNEQFF | TGTGCCACCAGCAGAGAGCTAGCTTCGGACAATGAGCAGTTCTTC
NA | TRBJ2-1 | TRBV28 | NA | CASRSGVPRLYNEQFF | TGTGCCAGCAGGTCTGGGGTCCCTCGTCTCTACAATGAGCAGTTCTTC
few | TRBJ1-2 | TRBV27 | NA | CASSRGNQPRYGYTF | TGTGCCAGCAGTCGTGGGAATCAACCACGGTATGGCTACACCTTC
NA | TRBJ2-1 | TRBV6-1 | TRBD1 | CASSPGTGVYNEQFF | TGTGCCAGCAGTCCCGGGACAGGGGTATACAATGAGCAGTTCTTC
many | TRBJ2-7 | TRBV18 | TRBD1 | CASSRGQILEQYF | TGTGCCAGCTCAAGGGGACAGATCCTCGAGCAGTACTTC
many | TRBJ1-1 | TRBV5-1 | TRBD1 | CASSAGQGARTEAFF | TGCGCCAGCAGCGCCGGACAGGGGGCACGGACTGAAGCTTTCTTT
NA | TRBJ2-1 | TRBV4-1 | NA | CASSRDNDNEQFF | TGCGCCAGCAGCCGTGACAACGACAATGAGCAGTTCTTC
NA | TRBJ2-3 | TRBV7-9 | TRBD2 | CASSLVAGVHTQYF | TGCGCCAGCAGCTTAGTAGCGGGAGTACATACGCAGTATTTT
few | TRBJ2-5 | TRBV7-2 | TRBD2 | CASSPGTSGGAKYF | TGTGCCAGCAGCCCTGGGACTAGCGGGGGGGCAAAGTACTTC
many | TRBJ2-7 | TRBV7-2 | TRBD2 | CASRRQLAGAPYEQYF | TGTGCCAGCAGGCGACAACTAGCGGGAGCTCCCTACGAGCAGTACTTC
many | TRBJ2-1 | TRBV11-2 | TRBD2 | CASSSGLAGGTYNEQFF | TGTGCCAGCAGCTCGGGACTAGCGGGGGGTACCTACAATGAGCAGTTCTTC
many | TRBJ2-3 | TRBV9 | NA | CASSVGTTSTDTQYF | TGTGCCAGCAGCGTAGGGACAACTAGCACAGATACGCAGTATTTT
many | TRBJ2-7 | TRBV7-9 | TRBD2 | CASSSSGTSRPYEQYF | TGTGCCAGCAGCTCGTCCGGGACTAGCAGACCCTACGAGCAGTACTTC
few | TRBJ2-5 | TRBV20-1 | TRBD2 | CSASAGGPQTQYF | TGCAGTGCTTCAGCGGGGGGGCCGCAGACCCAGTACTTC
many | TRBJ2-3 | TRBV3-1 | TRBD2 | CASSQFSGGADTQYF | TGTGCCAGCAGCCAATTCAGCGGGGGGGCAGATACGCAGTATTTT
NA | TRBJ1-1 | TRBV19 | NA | CATTTGPLLGAFF | TGTGCCACCACGACCGGACCCCTGTTGGGAGCTTTCTTT
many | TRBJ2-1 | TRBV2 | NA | CASSGDEQFF | TGTGCCAGCAGTGGCGATGAGCAGTTCTTC
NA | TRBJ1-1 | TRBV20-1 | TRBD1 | CSASPTGAYLNTEAFF | TGCAGTGCTAGCCCGACAGGGGCGTACTTGAACACTGAAGCTTTCTTT
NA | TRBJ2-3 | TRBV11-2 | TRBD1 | CASSLGHRGLGTDTQYF | TGTGCCAGCAGCTTAGGTCACAGGGGGCTAGGAACAGATACGCAGTATTTT